Listed below are T cell receptor beta chains from one sample, sequenced in a study of monozygotic twins with inflammatory bowel disease. TCRdb reanalyzed the 5' RACE reads, giving one entry per CDR3 protein sequence and no DNA. The sample is made up of about 380,000 distinct CDR3 sequences, and the top ten hold 2.5% to 3% of it. The sequencing sample was made of blood. The receptors were gathered from a human donor with ulcerative colitis or Crohn's disease, or a healthy co-twin of an affected twin (not recorded which). Each CDR3 is given with its conserved first and last residue. Each record gives: V gene, J gene, CDR3 protein.

v_call: TRBV5-1; j_call: TRBJ2-5; cdr3_aa: CASSLGVLVSEETQYF
v_call: TRBV15; j_call: TRBJ2-5; cdr3_aa: CATSLFGGLGETQYF
v_call: TRBV4-1; j_call: TRBJ2-6; cdr3_aa: CASSQSTGSSGANVLTF
v_call: TRBV5-6; j_call: TRBJ2-7; cdr3_aa: CASSRWEGISSSYEQYF
v_call: TRBV5-5; j_call: TRBJ1-2; cdr3_aa: CASSSVRGDGYTF
v_call: TRBV9; j_call: TRBJ2-2; cdr3_aa: CASNVGGNTGELFF
v_call: TRBV9; j_call: TRBJ1-2; cdr3_aa: CASSVGQGHGYGYTF
v_call: TRBV4-2; j_call: TRBJ2-7; cdr3_aa: CASSQDWNSAEQYF
v_call: TRBV10-3; j_call: TRBJ1-1; cdr3_aa: CDISDRDILNTEAFF
v_call: TRBV7-9; j_call: TRBJ2-1; cdr3_aa: CATAPRASNEQFF
v_call: TRBV7-2; j_call: TRBJ2-7; cdr3_aa: CASSLGRGGWNEQYF
v_call: TRBV20-1; j_call: TRBJ2-2; cdr3_aa: CSASSGGVGELFF
v_call: TRBV5-4; j_call: TRBJ2-5; cdr3_aa: CASSLPSQETQYF
v_call: TRBV15; j_call: TRBJ1-6; cdr3_aa: CATSRSGTSYSPLHF
v_call: TRBV2; j_call: TRBJ2-5; cdr3_aa: CASSTYSGRLVETQYF
v_call: TRBV3-1; j_call: TRBJ1-1; cdr3_aa: CASSQEDGSNTEAFF
v_call: TRBV9; j_call: TRBJ2-7; cdr3_aa: CASSVDVGTEQYF
v_call: TRBV20-1; j_call: TRBJ2-7; cdr3_aa: CSARDRGTTGEQYF
v_call: TRBV18; j_call: TRBJ1-1; cdr3_aa: CASRISQGVFAEAFF
v_call: TRBV5-1; j_call: TRBJ2-2; cdr3_aa: CASRFRSGDYTGELFF
v_call: TRBV5-1; j_call: TRBJ2-3; cdr3_aa: CASSRRMDRGATDTQYF
v_call: TRBV6-1; j_call: TRBJ2-5; cdr3_aa: CASSDLGLVFGETQYF
v_call: TRBV6-5; j_call: TRBJ2-7; cdr3_aa: CASSYQLDRTINYEQYF
v_call: TRBV6-2/TRBV6-3; j_call: TRBJ2-7; cdr3_aa: CASSPGRWRAHEQYF
v_call: TRBV3-1; j_call: TRBJ1-5; cdr3_aa: CASSPQGWNQPQHF
v_call: TRBV7-2; j_call: TRBJ1-6; cdr3_aa: CASSSTAPNSPLHF
v_call: TRBV3-1; j_call: TRBJ1-1; cdr3_aa: CASSQGGTGGTEAFF
v_call: TRBV27; j_call: TRBJ2-7; cdr3_aa: CASSFRGISDRGYEQYF
v_call: TRBV20-1; j_call: TRBJ1-5; cdr3_aa: CSAPNLLVYSNQPQHF
v_call: TRBV20-1; j_call: TRBJ1-2; cdr3_aa: CSARPPQSGRAGGYTF
v_call: TRBV10-3; j_call: TRBJ2-1; cdr3_aa: CAISGSWQGSYNEQFF
v_call: TRBV29-1; j_call: TRBJ1-1; cdr3_aa: CSANRGGTEAFF
v_call: TRBV5-6; j_call: TRBJ2-7; cdr3_aa: CASSPPGTGDYEQYF
v_call: TRBV10-3; j_call: TRBJ2-3; cdr3_aa: CAIAGSGGGDTQYF
v_call: TRBV7-9; j_call: TRBJ1-1; cdr3_aa: CASSAPPNTEAFF
v_call: TRBV4-1; j_call: TRBJ1-5; cdr3_aa: CASSQTPGTDSNQPQHF